Listed below are T cell receptor beta chains from one sample, sequenced in a study of blood T cell repertoires in COVID-19. Libraries were prepared by immunoSEQ multiplex PCR; TCRdb keeps only in-frame clonotypes and omits some of them. The sample contains 200,000 to 250,000 clones, around 82% of which appear only once. Sequenced material: peripheral blood. Source of these receptors: a woman aged 55-70 years with acute or convalescent COVID-19. Each CDR3 is given without its conserved first and last residue. Clone size, where shown, is once, few, many, or a class for clones that have expanded.

v_call	j_call	clone_size	cdr3_aa
TRBV3-1/TRBV3-2	TRBJ1-1	-	ASSQTTRTEAF
TRBV5-1	TRBJ1-5	-	ASSLAGGGQPQH
TRBV7-9	TRBJ1-1	-	ASSLAPGQGGTEAF
TRBV2	TRBJ1-2	-	ASSATWGYT
TRBV5-6	TRBJ2-1	-	ASSLAGAYNEQF
TRBV11-2	TRBJ1-6	-	ASSLRGRGNSPLH
TRBV4-3	TRBJ1-2	few	ASSQDGGVNYGYT
TRBV19	TRBJ1-6	-	ASTSTGGGSPLH
TRBV7-9	TRBJ1-2	-	ASSYEPPGTVYGYT
TRBV6-1	TRBJ1-6	-	ASSFGQGNSPLH
TRBV5-6	TRBJ2-2	once	ASSFGQGASTGELF
TRBV12-3/TRBV12-4	TRBJ1-2	few	ASSPGQFYGYT
TRBV6-5	TRBJ1-5	few	ASSFGWSGNQPQH
TRBV5-1	TRBJ2-1	-	ASRPGPRTSGDYNEQF
TRBV3-1/TRBV3-2	TRBJ1-2	-	ASSYRDSDYGYT
TRBV7-2	TRBJ1-2	few	ASRTPPRGYT
TRBV2	TRBJ1-5	-	ASSEGGERPQH
TRBV7-9	TRBJ2-3	-	ASSLVTGHGDTQY
TRBV6-5	TRBJ2-7	-	ASSSILAGHSYEQY
TRBV6-5	TRBJ1-1	-	AIHEVGTEAF
TRBV18	TRBJ1-2	-	ASSPSDSHYGYT
TRBV4-1	TRBJ2-1	once	ASSQVRGGYNEQF
TRBV6-5	TRBJ1-3	-	ASSYQGNSGNTIY
TRBV9	TRBJ1-2	-	ASSGLTTGVRGYT
TRBV19	TRBJ1-1	-	ATKIYRGNTEAF
TRBV28	TRBJ2-2	-	ASSQGGAGNTGELF
TRBV27	TRBJ1-2	-	ASSKGGYGYT
TRBV30	TRBJ1-6	-	AWSETGGNSPLH
TRBV7-2	TRBJ2-3	-	ASSLTGGDTQY
TRBV6-1	TRBJ2-7	-	ASSEQRAYEQY
TRBV4-3	TRBJ1-6	-	ASSPTGGVSALH
TRBV14	TRBJ1-5	-	ASSQVNRHSNQPQH
TRBV29-1	TRBJ2-7	-	SVDTAYEQY
TRBV7-5	TRBJ1-2	-	VRSLTMGQGLNYGYT
TRBV5-1	TRBJ2-7	few	ASSLRTGYEQY
TRBV7-2	TRBJ1-1	-	ASSLGGQNRKTF
TRBV4-2	TRBJ2-6	-	ASYLGTGSSGANVLT
TRBV6-2/TRBV6-3	TRBJ2-5	-	ASSYRGTGATQY
TRBV4-1	TRBJ1-2	-	ASSQGQQGTYGYT
TRBV10-3	TRBJ1-6	-	AISLTGNENSPLH
TRBV11-2	TRBJ2-7	-	ASTTGTENEQY
TRBV7-2	TRBJ1-2	few	ASSPGSNRVPYGYT
TRBV5-6	TRBJ1-2	-	ASSTRTGSYGYT
TRBV9	TRBJ1-1	-	ASSISDSANTEAF
TRBV4-3	TRBJ1-4	-	ASSQVGGAQLF